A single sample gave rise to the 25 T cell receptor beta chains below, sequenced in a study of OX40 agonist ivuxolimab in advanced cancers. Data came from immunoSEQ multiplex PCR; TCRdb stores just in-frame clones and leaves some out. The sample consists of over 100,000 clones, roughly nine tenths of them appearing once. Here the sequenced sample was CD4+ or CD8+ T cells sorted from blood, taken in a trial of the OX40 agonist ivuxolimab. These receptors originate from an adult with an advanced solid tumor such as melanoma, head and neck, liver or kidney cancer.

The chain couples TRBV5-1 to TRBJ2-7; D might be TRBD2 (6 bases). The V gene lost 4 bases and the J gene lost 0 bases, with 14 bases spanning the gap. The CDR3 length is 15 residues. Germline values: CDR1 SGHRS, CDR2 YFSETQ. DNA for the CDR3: TGCGCCAGCAGCGAAGGGACCGGGAGCTCCTACGAGCAGTACTTC. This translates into CASSEGTGSSYEQYF. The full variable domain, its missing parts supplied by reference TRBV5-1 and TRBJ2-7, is KAGVTQTPRYLIKTRGQQVTLSCSPISGHRSVSWYQQTPGQGLQFLFEYFSETQRNKGNFPGRFSGRQFSNSRSEMNVSTLELGDSALYLCASSEGTGSSYEQYFGPGTRLTVT.

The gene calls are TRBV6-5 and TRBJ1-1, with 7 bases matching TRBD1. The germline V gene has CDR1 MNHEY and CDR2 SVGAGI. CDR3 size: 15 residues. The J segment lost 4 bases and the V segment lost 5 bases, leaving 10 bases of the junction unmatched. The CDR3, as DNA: TGTGCCAGCAGTCGAACCACAGGGGCATTCACTGAAGCTTTCTTT. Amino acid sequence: CASSRTTGAFTEAFF.

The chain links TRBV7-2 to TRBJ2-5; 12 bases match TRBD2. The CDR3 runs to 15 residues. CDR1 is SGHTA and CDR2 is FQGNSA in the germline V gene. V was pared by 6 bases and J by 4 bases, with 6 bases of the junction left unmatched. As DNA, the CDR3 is TGTGCCAGCAGTCGAGCTAGCGGGGGGGCAGAGACCCAGTACTTC. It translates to CASSRASGGAETQYF.

This CDR3 is CASSRDTNQPQHF. In nucleotides, the CDR3 is TGCGCCAGCAGCCGGGACACGAATCAGCCCCAGCATTTT. The chain couples TRBV4-3 to TRBJ1-5, with D possibly being TRBD1 (6 bases). Trimming stripped 4 bases from V and 4 bases from J, with 8 bases between. The CDR3 contains 13 residues. Germline V CDR1 and CDR2: LGHNA, YSLEER.

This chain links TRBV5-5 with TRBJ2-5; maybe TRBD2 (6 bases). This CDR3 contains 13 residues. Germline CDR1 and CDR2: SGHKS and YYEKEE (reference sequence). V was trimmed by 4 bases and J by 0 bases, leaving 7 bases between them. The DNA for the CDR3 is TGTGCCAGCAGCCGGGACTACCAAGAGACCCAGTACTTC. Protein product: CASSRDYQETQYF. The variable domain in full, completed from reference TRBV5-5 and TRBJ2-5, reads DAGVTQSPTHLIKTRGQQVTLRCSPISGHKSVSWYQQVLGQGPQFIFQYYEKEERGRGNFPDRFSARQFPNYSSELNVNALLLGDSALYLCASSRDYQETQYFGPGTRLLVL.

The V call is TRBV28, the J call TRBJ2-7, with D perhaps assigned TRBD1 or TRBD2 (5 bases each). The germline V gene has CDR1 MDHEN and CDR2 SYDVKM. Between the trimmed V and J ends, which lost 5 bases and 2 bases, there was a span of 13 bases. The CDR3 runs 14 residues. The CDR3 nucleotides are TGTGCCAGCAGTCCAGGGACGGGGACCTACGAGCAGTACTTC. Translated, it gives CASSPGTGTYEQYF.

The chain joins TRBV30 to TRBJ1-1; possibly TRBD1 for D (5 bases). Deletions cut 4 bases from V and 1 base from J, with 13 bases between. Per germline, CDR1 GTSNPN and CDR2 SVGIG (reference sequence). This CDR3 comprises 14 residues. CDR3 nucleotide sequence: TGTGCCTGGAATCCGCAGGGCCGGAACACTGAAGCTTTCTTT. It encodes CAWNPQGRNTEAFF.

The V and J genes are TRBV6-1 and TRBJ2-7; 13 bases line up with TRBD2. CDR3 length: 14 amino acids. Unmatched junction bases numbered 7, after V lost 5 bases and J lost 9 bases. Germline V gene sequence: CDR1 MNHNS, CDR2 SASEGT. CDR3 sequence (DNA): TGTGCCAGCAGTTTGGGACTAGCGGGGACCGCGCAGTACTTC. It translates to CASSLGLAGTAQYF.

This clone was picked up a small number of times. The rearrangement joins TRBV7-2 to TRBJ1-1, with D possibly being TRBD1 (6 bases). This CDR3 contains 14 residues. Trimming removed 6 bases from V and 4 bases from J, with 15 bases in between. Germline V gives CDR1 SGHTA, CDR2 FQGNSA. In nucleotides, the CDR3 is TGTGCCAGCAGTAGTCAGGGGTATGGCACTGAAGCTTTCTTT. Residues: CASSSQGYGTEAFF.

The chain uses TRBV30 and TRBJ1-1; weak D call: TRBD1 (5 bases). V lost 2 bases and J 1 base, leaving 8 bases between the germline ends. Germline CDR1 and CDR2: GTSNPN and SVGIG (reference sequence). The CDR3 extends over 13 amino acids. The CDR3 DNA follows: TGTGCCTGGAGTTCCCAGGGGAACACTGAAGCTTTCTTT. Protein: CAWSSQGNTEAFF.

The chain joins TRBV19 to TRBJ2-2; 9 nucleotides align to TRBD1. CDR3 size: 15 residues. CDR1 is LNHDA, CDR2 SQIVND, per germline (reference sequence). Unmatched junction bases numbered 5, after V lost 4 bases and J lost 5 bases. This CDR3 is CASSKGQGGTGELFF. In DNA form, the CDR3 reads TGTGCCAGTAGTAAGGGACAGGGCGGTACCGGGGAGCTGTTTTTT. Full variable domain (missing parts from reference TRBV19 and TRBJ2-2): DGGITQSPKYLFRKEGQNVTLSCEQNLNHDAMYWYRQDPGQGLRLIYYSQIVNDFQKGDIAEGYSVSREKKESFPLTVTSAQKNPTAFYLCASSKGQGGTGELFFGEGSRLTVL.

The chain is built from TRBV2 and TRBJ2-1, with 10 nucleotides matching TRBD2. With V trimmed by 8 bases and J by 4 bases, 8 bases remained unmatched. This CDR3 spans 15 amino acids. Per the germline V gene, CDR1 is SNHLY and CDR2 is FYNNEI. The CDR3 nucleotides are TGTGCCAGCCAGCCGCTAGCGGGGGAATACAATGAGCAGTTCTTC. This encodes CASQPLAGEYNEQFF.

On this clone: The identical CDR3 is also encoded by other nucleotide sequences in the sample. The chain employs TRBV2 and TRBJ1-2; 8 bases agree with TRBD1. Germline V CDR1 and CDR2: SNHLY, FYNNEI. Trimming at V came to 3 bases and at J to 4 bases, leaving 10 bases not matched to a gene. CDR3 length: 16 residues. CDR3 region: CASSDLGGQGAYGYTF. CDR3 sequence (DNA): TGTGCCAGCAGTGATCTGGGGGGGCAGGGGGCCTATGGCTACACCTTC.

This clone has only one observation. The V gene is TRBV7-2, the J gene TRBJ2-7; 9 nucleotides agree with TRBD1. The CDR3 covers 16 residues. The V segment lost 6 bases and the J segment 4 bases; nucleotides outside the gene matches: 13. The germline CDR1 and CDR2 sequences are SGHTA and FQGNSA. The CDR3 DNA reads TGTGCCAGCAGTCAAGGAATGGGACAGGGAGCTTACGAGCAGTACTTC. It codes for CASSQGMGQGAYEQYF.

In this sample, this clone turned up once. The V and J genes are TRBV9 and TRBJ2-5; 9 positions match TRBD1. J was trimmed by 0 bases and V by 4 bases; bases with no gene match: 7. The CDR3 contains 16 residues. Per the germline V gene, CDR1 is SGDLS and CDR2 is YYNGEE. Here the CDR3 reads CASSSGDRVYQETQYF. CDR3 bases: TGTGCCAGCAGCTCCGGGGACAGGGTTTACCAAGAGACCCAGTACTTC.

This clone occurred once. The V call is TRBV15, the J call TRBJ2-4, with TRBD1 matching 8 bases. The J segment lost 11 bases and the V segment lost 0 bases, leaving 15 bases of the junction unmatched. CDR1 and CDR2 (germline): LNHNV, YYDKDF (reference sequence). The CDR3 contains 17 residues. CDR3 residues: CATSRDPEAGGAGFQYF. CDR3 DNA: TGTGCCACCAGCAGAGATCCGGAGGCAGGGGGCGCCGGCTTTCAGTACTTC.

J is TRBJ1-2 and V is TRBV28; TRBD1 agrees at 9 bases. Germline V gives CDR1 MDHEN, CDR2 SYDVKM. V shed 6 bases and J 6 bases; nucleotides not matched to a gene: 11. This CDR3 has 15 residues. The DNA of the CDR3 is TGTGCCAGCAGACGAACCGGGACAGGGCGTCATGGCTACACCTTC. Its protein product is CASRRTGTGRHGYTF.

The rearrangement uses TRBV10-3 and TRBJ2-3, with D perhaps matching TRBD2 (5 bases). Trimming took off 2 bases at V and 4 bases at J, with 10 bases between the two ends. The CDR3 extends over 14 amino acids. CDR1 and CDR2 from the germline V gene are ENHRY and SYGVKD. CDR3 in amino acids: CAISERERADTQYF. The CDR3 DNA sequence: TGTGCCATCAGTGAGAGAGAGAGGGCAGATACGCAGTATTTT.

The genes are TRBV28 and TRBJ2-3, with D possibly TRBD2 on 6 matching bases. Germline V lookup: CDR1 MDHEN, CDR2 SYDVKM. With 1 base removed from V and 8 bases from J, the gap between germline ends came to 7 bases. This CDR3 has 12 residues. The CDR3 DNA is TGTGCCAGCAGTTTATACGGGAGTACGCAGTATTTT. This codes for CASSLYGSTQYF.

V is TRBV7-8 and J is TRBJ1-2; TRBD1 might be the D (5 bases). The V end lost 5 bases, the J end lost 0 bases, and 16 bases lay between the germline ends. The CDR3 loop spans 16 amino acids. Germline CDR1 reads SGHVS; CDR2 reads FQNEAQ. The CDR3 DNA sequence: TGTGCCAGCAGCCGCGGAGGTGCAGGGTCTAACTATGGCTACACCTTC. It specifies CASSRGGAGSNYGYTF.

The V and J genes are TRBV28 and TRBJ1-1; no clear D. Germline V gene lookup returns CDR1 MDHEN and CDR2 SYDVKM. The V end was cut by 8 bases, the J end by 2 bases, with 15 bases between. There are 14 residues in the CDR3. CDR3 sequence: CASAIPGANTEAFF. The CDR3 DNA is TGTGCCAGCGCCATTCCAGGCGCAAACACTGAAGCTTTCTTT.

The CDR3 DNA reads as TGTGCCAGCTCACCACAGGGGTCGAGGGATCAGCCCCAGCATTTT. Protein: CASSPQGSRDQPQHF. The chain combines TRBV18 with TRBJ1-5, with D tentatively TRBD1 (5 bases). The V end was cut by 1 base, the J end by 5 bases, with 12 bases between. The germline V gene encodes CDR1 KGHSH and CDR2 LQKENI. CDR3 length equals 15 residues.

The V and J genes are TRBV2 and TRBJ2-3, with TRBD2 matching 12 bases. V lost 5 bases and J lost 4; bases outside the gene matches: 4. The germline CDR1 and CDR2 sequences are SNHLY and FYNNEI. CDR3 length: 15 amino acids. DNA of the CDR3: TGTGCCAGCAGTTCTGGACTAGCGGGGTCAGATACGCAGTATTTT. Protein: CASSSGLAGSDTQYF.

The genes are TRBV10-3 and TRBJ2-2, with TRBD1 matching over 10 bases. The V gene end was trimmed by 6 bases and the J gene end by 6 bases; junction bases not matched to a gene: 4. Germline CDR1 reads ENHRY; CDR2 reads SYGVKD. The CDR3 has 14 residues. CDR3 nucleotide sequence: TGTGCCATCAGCCCAGGACAGGGGGCCGGGGAGCTGTTTTTT. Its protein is CAISPGQGAGELFF.

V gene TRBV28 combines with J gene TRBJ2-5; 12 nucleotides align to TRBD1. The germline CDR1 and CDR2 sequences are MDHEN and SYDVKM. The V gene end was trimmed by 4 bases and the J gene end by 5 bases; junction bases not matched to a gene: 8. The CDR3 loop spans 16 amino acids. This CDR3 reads CASSSAGTGGGETQYF. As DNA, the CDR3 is TGTGCCAGCAGTTCGGCCGGGACAGGGGGCGGGGAGACCCAGTACTTC.